The entry below gives a single T cell receptor beta chain sequence along with its context. What it binds is unknown. The V end lost 4 bases, the J end lost 2 bases, and 12 bases lay between the germline ends. In germline, CDR1 is MNHEY, CDR2 SMNVEV (reference sequence). CDR3 size: 14 residues. Sequenced by immunoSEQ multiplex PCR; TCRdb stores in-frame clones only, minus some. The data show about 39,000 clones, about 81% seen once. These data originate in a study of STAT3 mutations in large granular lymphocyte leukemia. Study results and limitations: All newly emerging clones after therapy were STAT3 wild type. At least one immunodominant TCR beta clonotype appeared in every T-cell large granular lymphocyte leukemia patient. In some patients, a small highly pathogenic clone possibly went undetected.

This sequence was found in a human donor with T large granular lymphocyte leukemia. Some clones in this sample may be carry-over from other donors' samples. The sequencing input was PBMCs. The V gene is TRBV27, the J gene TRBJ2-7, with D maybe TRBD1 (6 bases). The CDR3 region has the DNA TGTGCCAGCAGTTCGATACAGGGCCCCTACGAGCAGTACGTC. Translating gives CASSSIQGPYEQYV.